This TCR beta chain was found in a study of beta chain features in type 1 diabetes. What was sequenced were expressed TCRB transcripts, since all of the isolated RNA had been reverse transcribed. This table comes from immunoSEQ multiplex PCR, and its TCRdb copy is limited to in-frame clones, with some not included. The table shows under 150,000 clones, with 6.9% occurring only once. The CDR3 spans 12 residues. V lost 1 base to trimming and J lost 7 bases, with 7 bases between them. Germline V CDR1 and CDR2: MDHEN, SYDVKM. This clone has a handful of counts. Sequenced: central memory CD4+ T cells from blood. This TCR was recovered from a young woman in good health. The J gene is TRBJ1-2, the V gene TRBV28, with unresolved D. The CDR3 loop reads CASSLSVVGYTF. CDR3 nucleotides: TGTGCCAGCAGTTTATCAGTTGTTGGCTACACCTTC.